This T cell receptor beta chain derives from a study of beta chain features in type 1 diabetes (dated 2018 in TCRdb). About the study as a whole: Patients and healthy donors did not differ in mean age, gender distribution, total cell number or subset yield. Across all samples, about 110 million sorted cells were examined, and cell number per subset correlated strongly with RNA yield. Regulatory and stem cell-like memory subsets were isolated from only 8 patients and about 8 healthy donors, whereas naive and central memory subsets came from all 30 or so donors. In the study, recently diagnosed type 1 diabetes patients and matched healthy donors were compared on the TCRB repertoires of their sorted circulating CD4+ T cell subsets. Points the paper makes about the study in general: At VDJ recombination sites, type 1 diabetes patients had fewer insertions and more deleted nucleotides, which implies abnormalities in thymic rearrangement. Sequencing cDNA rather than genomic DNA could over-represent highly expressing activated cells, although activation and CD3 levels did not differ between groups. The naive, central memory and regulatory TCRB repertoires appeared to resemble one another more closely among patients than among healthy donors. A moderate but significant shortening of TCRB CDR3 length was observed in type 1 diabetes patients in all four CD4+ subsets. Shorter templates might be favored by PCR, yet because patient and control samples were amplified and corrected together, any such skew would affect both groups equally. HLA sub-analyses involved small numbers of individuals, so any influence of HLA type on TCRB rearrangement remained unresolved.

Trimming costs V 0 bases and J 7 bases, and their ends lie 9 bases apart. The CDR3 sequence holds 12 residues, the cysteine and phenylalanine included. Only the CDR3 portion is preserved as DNA: 36 bases, with reading frame beginning at the first base. Sequences GTSNPN (CDR1) and SVGIG (CDR2) are obtained from the germline V gene (reference sequence). A single peripheral blood draw of 90 to 150 mL on average was collected from each donor into heparinised tubes. Naive, central memory, regulatory and stem cell-like memory CD4+ T cells were sorted on a BD FACSAria II using a panel including CD45RO, CCR7, CD25, CD127, CD95 and CD27. A purity above 98% was achieved for all sorted populations. PBMCs were isolated immediately by Lymphoprep density gradient centrifugation and stained directly without culture. So that batch effects would be minimized, each experiment stained and sorted samples in pairs, pairing one healthy donor with one patient.

The High Capacity cDNA Reverse Transcription Kit was used to reverse transcribe all of the isolated RNA, meaning that expressed TCRB transcripts were what got sequenced. Deep immunoSEQ sequencing was applied to naive, central memory and regulatory T cell samples, giving an average of about 3.7 million total reads per sample. After sorted cells were lysed in RLT buffer, RNA was extracted with DNase-treated RNeasy Micro or Mini kits, with the choice depending on cell number. Each cell subset was processed on its own to prevent cross-contamination, while patient and healthy donor samples were processed together. The immunoSEQ multiplex PCR was used to amplify TCRB sequences from cDNA, yielding 87-bp fragments that span the CDR3 region. Amplicons were sequenced on the Illumina HiSeq platform. On the study's bioinformatics: PCR bias was corrected computationally using synthetic template baselines, and reads within Hamming distance 2 were collapsed, with unmergeable singletons discarded. Reads were aligned against IMGT to assign V, D and J genes, CDR3 length and insertions or deletions at six rearrangement sites. Clonotype counts were normalized to sorted cell number within each subset before computing true diversity and Gini coefficients with the tcR R package. The overlap coefficient, calculated on TCRB nucleotide sequences, was used to quantify repertoire sharing. As stored in TCRdb, this immuneACCESS dataset retains in-frame rearrangements with V and J assigned. A fraction of the clones does not appear; measured against another copy, unresolved V genes explain less than half of the discrepancy, and the remainder lacks a known reason. Clone size and V and J calls were adopted from that table, with D and trimming inferred from the DNA. This sample lists some 150,000 clones; 13% were detected once. Roughly 1.4% of the sample lies in the top ten.

A note on this clone: The target of this receptor is not known. No much larger clonotype is one base removed from it; base qualities were not supplied.

The sequence is built from TRBV30 and TRBJ1-2; too little of a D gene remains to name it. The sequenced sample was central memory CD4+ T cells from blood. This clonotype originated in a young man with type 1 diabetes. The DNA sequence follows: TGTGCCTGGAGTGTAACCCTTTTTGGCTACACCTTC. It specifies CAWSVTLFGYTF.